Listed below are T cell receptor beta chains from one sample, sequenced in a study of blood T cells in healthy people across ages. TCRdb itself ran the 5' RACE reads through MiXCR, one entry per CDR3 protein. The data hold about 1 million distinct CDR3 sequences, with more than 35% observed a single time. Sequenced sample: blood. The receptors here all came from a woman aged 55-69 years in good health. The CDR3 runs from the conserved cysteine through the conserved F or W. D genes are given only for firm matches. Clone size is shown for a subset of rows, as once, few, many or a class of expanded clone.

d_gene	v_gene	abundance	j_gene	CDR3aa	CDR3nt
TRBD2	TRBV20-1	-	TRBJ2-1	CSAILLGRLAGEWSYNEQFF	TGCAGTGCTATACTCTTGGGGCGACTAGCGGGAGAGTGGTCCTACAATGAGCAGTTCTTC
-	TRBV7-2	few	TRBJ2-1	CASSLALTGSSYNEQFF	TGTGCCAGCAGCTTAGCCCTCACGGGAAGCTCCTACAATGAGCAGTTCTTC
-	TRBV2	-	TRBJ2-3	CASIGTRGTDTQYF	TGTGCCAGCATCGGAACAAGGGGTACAGATACGCAGTATTTT
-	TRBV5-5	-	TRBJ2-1	CASGTRATSSYNEQFF	TGTGCCAGCGGCACCCGGGCTACGAGCTCCTACAATGAGCAGTTCTTC
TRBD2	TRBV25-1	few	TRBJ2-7	CASSELLALSYEQYF	TGTGCCAGCAGTGAATTACTAGCGCTCTCCTACGAGCAGTACTTC
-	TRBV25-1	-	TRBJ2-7	CASSATTASYEQYF	TGTGCCAGCAGTGCTACGACAGCCTCCTACGAGCAGTACTTC
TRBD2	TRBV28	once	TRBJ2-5	CASSSPLETSVQETQYF	TGTGCCAGCAGTTCACCTTTGGAGACTAGCGTTCAAGAGACCCAGTACTTC
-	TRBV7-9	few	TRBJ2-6	CASNNSSRANVLTF	TGTGCCAGCAACAATTCTTCTAGGGCCAACGTCCTGACTTTC
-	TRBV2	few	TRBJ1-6	CASRENRESHSPLHF	TGTGCCAGCAGGGAAAACAGGGAATCCCATTCACCCCTCCACTTT
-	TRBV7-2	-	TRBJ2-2	CASSLLSGVTGELFF	TGTGCCAGCAGCTTATTATCGGGAGTCACCGGGGAGCTGTTTTTT
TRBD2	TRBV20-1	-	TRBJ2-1	CSAREGGRGRTSELNEQFF	TGCAGTGCTAGAGAAGGGGGTCGAGGGAGGACTAGCGAACTCAATGAGCAGTTCTTC
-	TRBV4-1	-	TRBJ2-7	CASSQGHSIEQYF	TGCGCCAGCAGCCAAGGACATAGCATCGAGCAGTACTTC
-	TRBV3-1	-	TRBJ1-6	CASSQGTRSPLHF	TGTGCCAGCAGCCAAGGTACTCGATCACCCCTCCACTTT
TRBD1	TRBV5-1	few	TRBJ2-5	CASRDGTGYNEQYF	TGCGCCAGCAGGGACGGGACAGGTTACAATGAGCAGTACTTC
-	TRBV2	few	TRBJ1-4	CASRGSHKEKLFF	TGTGCCAGCAGGGGCTCTCATAAGGAAAAACTGTTTTTT
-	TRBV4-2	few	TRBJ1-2	CASSQRLREDYGYTF	TGTGCCAGCAGCCAGAGACTCAGGGAGGACTATGGCTACACCTTC
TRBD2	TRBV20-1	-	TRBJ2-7	CSAQGLAGPTYEQYF	TGCAGTGCGCAGGGACTAGCGGGGCCCACCTACGAGCAGTACTTC
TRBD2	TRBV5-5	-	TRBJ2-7	CASSGRGSPYEQYF	TGTGCCAGCAGCGGCCGCGGGAGCCCCTACGAGCAGTACTTC
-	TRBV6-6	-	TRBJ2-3	CASSQGRSIGTQYF	TGTGCCAGCAGCCAGGGACGGTCCATTGGTACGCAGTATTTT
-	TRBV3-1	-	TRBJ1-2	CASSHGLAVGDYTF	TGTGCCAGCAGCCACGGGTTAGCCGTTGGTGACTACACCTTC
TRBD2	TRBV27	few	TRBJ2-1	CASRLAGGPRYNEQFF	TGTGCCAGCAGACTAGCGGGAGGGCCTCGCTACAATGAGCAGTTCTTC
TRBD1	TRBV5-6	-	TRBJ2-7	CASSLWGQGMSGSYEQYF	TGTGCCAGCAGCTTGTGGGGACAGGGAATGTCAGGCTCCTACGAGCAGTACTTC
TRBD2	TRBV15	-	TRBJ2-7	CATSRDGELAGVYEQYF	TGTGCCACCAGCAGAGATGGGGAACTAGCGGGAGTCTACGAGCAGTACTTC
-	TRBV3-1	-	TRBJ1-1	CASSQGWARNMNTEAFF	TGTGCCAGCAGCCAAGGGTGGGCGAGGAACATGAACACTGAAGCTTTCTTT
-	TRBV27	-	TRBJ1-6	CASGERNSPLHF	TGTGCCAGCGGGGAAAGGAATTCACCCCTCCACTTT
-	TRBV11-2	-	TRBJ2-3	CASSLGVTGTDTQYF	TGTGCCAGCAGCTTAGGGGTAACTGGCACAGATACGCAGTATTTT
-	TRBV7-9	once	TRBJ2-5	CASSPGTSGGTQYF	TGTGCCAGCAGTCCCGGGACCTCCGGGGGGACCCAGTACTTC
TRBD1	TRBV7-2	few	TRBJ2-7	CASSLAATGTYEQYF	TGTGCCAGCAGCTTAGCGGCGACAGGGACCTACGAGCAGTACTTC
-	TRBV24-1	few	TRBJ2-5	CATSEYSSLMETQYF	TGTGCCACCAGTGAGTATAGTAGCCTTATGGAGACCCAGTACTTC
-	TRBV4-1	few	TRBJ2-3	CASSLQTSTDTQYF	TGCGCCAGCAGTTTACAGACTAGCACAGATACGCAGTATTTT
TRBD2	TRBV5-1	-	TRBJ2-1	CASSSGLAGANEQFF	TGCGCCAGCAGCTCCGGACTAGCGGGAGCGAATGAGCAGTTCTTC
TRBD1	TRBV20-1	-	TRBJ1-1	CSARDSRTGGTEAFF	TGCAGTGCTAGAGATAGTCGGACAGGGGGCACTGAAGCTTTCTTT
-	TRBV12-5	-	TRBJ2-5	CASGDYAEETQYF	TGTGCTAGTGGGGACTATGCGGAAGAGACCCAGTACTTC
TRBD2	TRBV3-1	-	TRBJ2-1	CASSPTSGVYIEQFF	TGTGCCAGCAGCCCGACTAGCGGAGTGTACATTGAGCAGTTCTTC
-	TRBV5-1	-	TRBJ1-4	CASSLEGGPATNEKLFF	TGCGCCAGCAGCTTGGAGGGGGGGCCTGCAACTAATGAAAAACTGTTTTTT
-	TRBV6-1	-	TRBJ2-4	CASRSGESKNIQYF	TGTGCCAGCAGGTCAGGGGAGTCCAAAAACATTCAGTACTTC
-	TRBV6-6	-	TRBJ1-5	CASSWDNNQPQHF	TGTGCCAGCAGTTGGGACAACAATCAGCCCCAGCATTTT
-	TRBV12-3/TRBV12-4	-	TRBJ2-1	CASSLWRGRGNEQFF	TGTGCCAGCAGTTTATGGCGGGGAAGGGGCAATGAGCAGTTCTTC
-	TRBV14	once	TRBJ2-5	CASSKVGVLETQYF	TGTGCCAGCAGCAAGGTGGGAGTCTTAGAGACCCAGTACTTC
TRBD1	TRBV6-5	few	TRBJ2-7	CATADRGRNEQYF	TGTGCCACCGCGGACAGGGGGAGGAACGAGCAGTACTTC
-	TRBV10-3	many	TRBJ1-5	CATWDNNQPQHF	TGTGCCACCTGGGACAACAATCAGCCCCAGCATTTT
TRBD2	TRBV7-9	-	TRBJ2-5	CASSLGALAGGNEQYF	TGTGCCAGCAGCTTAGGTGCCCTAGCGGGAGGAAATGAGCAGTACTTC
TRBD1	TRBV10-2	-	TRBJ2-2	CASRPGQVYAGELFF	TGCGCCAGCAGACCGGGACAGGTTTACGCCGGGGAGCTGTTTTTT
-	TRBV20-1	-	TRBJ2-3	CSARVPRLGTDTQYF	TGCAGTGCTAGAGTCCCCCGTTTAGGCACAGATACGCAGTATTTT
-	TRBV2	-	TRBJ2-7	CASRDDSYEQYF	TGTGCCAGCAGGGACGACTCCTACGAGCAGTACTTC
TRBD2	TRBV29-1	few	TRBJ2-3	CSVGLAGATDTQYF	TGCAGCGTAGGACTAGCGGGAGCCACAGATACGCAGTATTTT
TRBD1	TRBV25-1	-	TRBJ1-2	CASSALGQGILNGYTF	TGTGCCAGCAGTGCCCTTGGACAGGGGATTCTTAATGGCTACACCTTC
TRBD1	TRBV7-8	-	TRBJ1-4	CASSLDGTGEEKLFF	TGTGCCAGCAGCTTAGATGGGACAGGGGAGGAAAAACTGTTTTTT
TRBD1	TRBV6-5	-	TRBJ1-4	CASRGTGNEKLFF	TGTGCCAGCAGGGGGACAGGGAATGAAAAACTGTTTTTT
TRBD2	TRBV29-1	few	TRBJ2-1	CSVDQGLAERNYNEQFF	TGCAGCGTTGATCAGGGACTAGCGGAGCGAAACTACAATGAGCAGTTCTTC
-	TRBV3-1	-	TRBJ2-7	CASSQGAGLANYEQYF	TGTGCCAGCAGCCAAGGGGCCGGACTGGCCAATTACGAGCAGTACTTC
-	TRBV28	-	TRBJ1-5	CATSLSEGVLDQPQHF	TGTGCCACCAGTTTATCAGAGGGTGTATTGGATCAGCCCCAGCATTTT
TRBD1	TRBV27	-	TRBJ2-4	CASSLSGTGGEQYF	TGTGCCAGCAGTTTATCCGGGACAGGGGGGGAGCAGTACTTC